What follows describes a single T cell receptor beta chain. The data belong to a study of T cell changes during pregnancy in multiple sclerosis. The germline CDR1 and CDR2 sequences are SGDLS and YYNGEE. The CDR3 has 18 residues. V gave up 0 bases and J gave up 2 bases; unmatched junction bases: 6. Measured with immunoSEQ multiplex PCR; TCRdb has only the in-frame clones, and not every one. The sample yields about 61,000 clones, 75% to 90% seen once. The origin of this receptor is a female donor in good health, enrolled as a control in a pregnancy study. This chain connects TRBV9 to TRBJ2-3; 13 bases are a match to TRBD2. The sample was peripheral blood, taken in the first trimester of pregnancy. The CDR3 region has the DNA TGTGCCAGCAGCGTAGGACTAGCGGGGGGCCCTACCACAGATACGCAGTATTTT. Protein product: CASSVGLAGGPTTDTQYF.